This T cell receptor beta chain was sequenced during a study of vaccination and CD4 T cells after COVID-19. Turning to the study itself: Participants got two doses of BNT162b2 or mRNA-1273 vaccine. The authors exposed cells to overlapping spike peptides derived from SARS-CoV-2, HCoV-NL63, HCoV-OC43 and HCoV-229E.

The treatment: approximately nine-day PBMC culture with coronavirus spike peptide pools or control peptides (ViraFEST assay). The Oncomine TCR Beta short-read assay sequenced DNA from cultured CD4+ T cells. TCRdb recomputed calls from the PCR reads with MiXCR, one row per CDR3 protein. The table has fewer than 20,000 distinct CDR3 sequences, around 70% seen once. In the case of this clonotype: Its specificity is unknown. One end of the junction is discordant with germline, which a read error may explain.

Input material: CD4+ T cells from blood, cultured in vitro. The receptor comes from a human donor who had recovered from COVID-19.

The CDR3 sequence is CASSPTVGNRPQHF. CDR3 sequence (DNA): TGCGCCAGCAGTCCAACAGTGGGCAATCGGCCCCAGCATTTT. This chain uses TRBV5-1 with TRBJ1-5; no clear D gene. The V gene's germline CDR1 is SGHRS and CDR2 YFSETQ. CDR3 size: 14 residues.